This paragraph reports one TCR beta chain. Per the authors' pipeline: Nucleated cell number was recorded as an estimate derived from reference gene primer amplification. Produced via immunoSEQ multiplex PCR; TCRdb's table is partial and in-frame only. That table supplies the V and J calls and clone size; D and trimming were determined from the DNA. The sample has 150,000 to 200,000 clones, around 86% seen once. The data were obtained in a study of blood T cell repertoires in COVID-19. For the study at large: Both acute and convalescent COVID-19 samples were obtained from the United States, Italy and Spain. Sources were T cells, B-cell-depleted T cells, or PBMCs; the material itself was cDNA or gDNA.

Germline values: CDR1 SEHNR, CDR2 FQNEAQ (reference sequence). V shed 5 bases, J shed 7 bases, and the junction held 8 bases outside the gene matches. This CDR3 comprises 15 residues. The sequence was obtained from a man in his sixties with acute or convalescent COVID-19. The chain carries TRBV7-9 and TRBJ2-4, with TRBD1 identical over 10 bases. Sequenced input: peripheral blood. The CDR3 DNA is TGTGCCAGCAGCCGGTATACGGACAGGGGGAACATTCAGTACTTC. This sequence encodes CASSRYTDRGNIQYF.